The present T cell receptor (beta chain) was sequenced within a study of Graves' ophthalmopathy and Graves' hyperthyroidism. Study as a whole: Stable hyperthyroidism was defined by absence of ophthalmopathy within 18 months of follow-up.

General study results and limits: Stable hyperthyroidism and ophthalmopathy were told apart by a 13-signature model, which achieved 85% to 90% sensitivity and 81.08% specificity. Clonotypes were expanded in thyroid at above 0.001 frequency, and most also appeared in blood.

Ineligible for inclusion were patients with other autoimmune diseases, uncontrolled infections, pregnancy or lactation. A word on this clonotype: Its antigen is unidentified.

Amplification of the TCR beta CDR3 regions used RNA transcripts (as template). RT-PCR was first run with HTBI primers, then multiplex PCR in a second round. TCRdb re-called the multiplex PCR reads through MiXCR, storing one row per CDR3 protein. Of roughly 1.1 million distinct CDR3 sequences listed, 35% to 40% are singletons. Sample: peripheral blood or thyroid tissue (not recorded which). The TCR sequence derives from an adult man with Graves' hyperthyroidism.

The CDR3 sequence is CASRMEYRGYYEQYF. In DNA form, the CDR3 reads TGCGCCAGCAGAATGGAATACAGGGGTTACTACGAGCAGTACTTC. The chain uses TRBV5-1 and TRBJ2-7; TRBD1 agrees at 7 bases. CDR3 length equals 15 residues. In germline, CDR1 is SGHRS, CDR2 YFSETQ. The V segment lost 5 bases and the J segment 3 bases; nucleotides outside the gene matches: 11.